This T cell receptor beta chain was identified during a study of Ad26.COV2.S vaccination and SARS-CoV-2 variants (dated by TCRdb to the early 2020s). As for the study more broadly: Vaccine-arm donors came from COV1001, a multicentre, randomized, double-blind, placebo-controlled phase I-IIa trial of Ad26.COV2.S in healthy adults. Ad26.COV2.S was administered intramuscularly at 5 x 10^10 or 1 x 10^11 viral particles, either as a single shot or as two shots given 56 days apart. TCRbeta repertoire sequencing served as the tool for gauging how specific and how broad the SARS-CoV-2-reactive T cell receptors were following Ad26.COV2.S vaccination. A total of about 30 samples were included in the TCR-sequenced set, comprising roughly 19 Ad26.COV2.S vaccine recipients, 5 placebo recipients and 8 SARS-CoV-2 convalescent individuals. Trial participants were randomized into five groups of five: low-dose or high-dose Ad26.COV2.S given once or twice, or placebo on both occasions. Throughout the experiments and outcome assessment, investigators stayed blinded to trial group allocation.

On this clone itself: The antigen this receptor binds is unknown. Base qualities are missing; no much larger clone stands one base away.

The sample's treatment or condition label is to be understood as: roughly 20 received Ad26.COV2.S at low or high dose, single or two shots; roughly five received placebo; per-sample allocation not given. For vaccine and placebo recipients, repertoires were sequenced using samples collected on day 63 after the first injection. In Cohort 1b, fewer than 30 adults aged 18-55 years were enrolled at a single site in Boston, USA, between 29 July and 7 August 2020. As a vaccine, Ad26.COV2.S was a replication-incompetent adenovirus type 26 vector that expressed a prefusion-stabilized SARS-CoV-2 spike protein derived from the original Wuhan strain. From its cysteine to its phenylalanine, the CDR3 spans 15 amino acids. CDR3 DNA only is kept here, 45 bases in frame from base 1. The junction shows trimming of 5 bases on V and 0 bases on J, plus 11 bases between the germline ends. According to the germline V gene, CDR1 reads MNHEY and CDR2 reads SVGAGI.

TCRbeta CDR3 regions were sequenced with the immunoSEQ Assay. After extraction, genomic DNA underwent amplification by bias-controlled multiplex PCR, followed by high-throughput sequencing. On the study's bioinformatics: To quantify the absolute abundance of each unique TCRbeta CDR3 region, sequences were collapsed and filtered. T cell fraction was estimated by normalizing TCRbeta template counts to usable DNA, with usable DNA measured through amplification of reference genes found in all nucleated cells. Repertoire TCRs were annotated as SARS-CoV-2-specific by exact matching of V gene, CDR3 amino acid sequence and J gene to a known reactive TCR set. The reference SARS-CoV-2 TCR set was derived from MIRA and filtered for enrichment in COVID-19-positive ImmuneCODE repertoires, a step that removed public or cross-reactive TCRs. Using the MIRA antigens, annotated TCRs were further analysed by specific ORF or by position within an ORF. Depth was the summed frequency of annotated unique rearrangements, while breadth was defined as annotated unique rearrangements over total unique productive rearrangements. Group comparisons of TCR breadth used two-sided Wilcoxon rank-sum tests. TCRdb took over this immuneACCESS table, retaining in-frame rearrangements with V and J assigned. Such tables are incomplete; in checked studies, under half of the missing clones stem from an unresolved V gene, and the remainder is unexplained. The DNA was the basis for D and trimming; V, J and clone size are from that table. Recorded for this sample are around 300,000 clones; about nine tenths of them occurred a single time. 6.4% of the sample belongs to the ten largest clones.

The study at large found these results: Comparing responses between vaccine doses or regimens was not something the study was powered to do. Vaccine and placebo recipients had similar non-spike TCR breadth, a finding consistent with the vaccine containing only spike. It was noted by the authors that total T cell responses may have been underestimated by the TCR breadth and depth analyses. Compared with placebo recipients, Ad26.COV2.S recipients showed higher spike-specific TCR breadth (P = 0.0014). After vaccination, spike-specific CD8+ and CD4+ T cell responses were reported to show substantial breadth.

The V and J segments used are TRBV6-5 and TRBJ1-5, with an unclear D gene assignment. The material was peripheral blood, obtained in a trial of Ad26.COV2.S vaccine versus placebo. The receptor comes from a person between 18 and 59 years old who received the Ad26.COV2.S COVID-19 vaccine or a placebo. The nucleotide sequence reads as follows: TGTGCCAGCAGTCCTAGGAGATATAGCAATCAGCCCCAGCATTTT. This codes for CASSPRRYSNQPQHF.